The rows below give T cell receptor beta chains drawn from one sample of a study of T cell responses to AZD1222 COVID-19 vaccine. Profiled with immunoSEQ multiplex PCR; TCRdb holds only in-frame clones, not every one. The sample yields 150,000 or so clones, 85% to 90% seen once. Sequencing was performed on peripheral blood, taken on day 0 of AZD1222 vaccination. The receptors stem from an adult in good health. Each CDR3 is given with its conserved first and last residue. The order of the fields is clone size, D gene, J gene, V gene, CDR3 protein, CDR3 DNA. A D gene is named only where the DNA matches it firmly. Clone size is given for some rows only: seen once, a few or many times, or a class if the clone is expanded.

>.|TRBD1|TRBJ1-5|TRBV7-9
CASSNQGVGQPQHF
TGTGCCAGCAGCAATCAGGGGGTGGGTCAGCCCCAGCATTTT
>.|.|TRBJ1-1|TRBV7-9
CASSSGEYTEAFF
TGTGCCAGCAGCTCGGGGGAGTACACTGAAGCTTTCTTT
>.|.|TRBJ1-2|TRBV5-1
CASSLDGNYGYTF
TGCGCCAGCAGCTTGGACGGAAACTATGGCTACACCTTC
>.|.|TRBJ1-1|TRBV6-1
CASSEGVSLNTEAFF
TGTGCCAGCAGTGAAGGGGTCAGTTTGAACACTGAAGCTTTCTTT
>.|TRBD1|TRBJ1-2|TRBV27
CASRQGTGGSYGYTF
TGTGCCAGCAGACAGGGGACAGGGGGCTCCTATGGCTACACCTTC
>.|.|TRBJ1-4|TRBV9
CASSKDSGYEKLFF
TGTGCCAGCAGCAAAGACAGCGGGTATGAAAAACTGTTTTTT
>once|.|TRBJ1-4|TRBV3-1/TRBV3-2
CASSPIRGAGATNEKLFF
TGTGCCAGCAGCCCCATCCGGGGGGCAGGGGCAACTAATGAAAAACTGTTTTTT
>.|TRBD1|TRBJ1-2|TRBV15
CATSRAKTGSLNYGYTF
TGTGCCACCAGCAGAGCAAAGACAGGGTCTCTTAACTATGGCTACACCTTC
>.|TRBD2|TRBJ2-2|TRBV19
CASNGGRALGELFF
TGTGCCAGTAATGGCGGGAGGGCCCTCGGGGAGCTGTTTTTT
>.|.|TRBJ2-7|TRBV5-5
CASSVGSSYEQYF
TGTGCCAGCAGCGTGGGTAGCTCCTACGAGCAGTACTTC
>few|TRBD1|TRBJ1-3|TRBV5-1
CASSPGQAISGNTIYF
TGCGCCAGCAGCCCGGGACAGGCAATCTCTGGAAACACCATATATTTT
>.|TRBD2|TRBJ2-2|TRBV19
CASSGLAANTGELFF
TGTGCCAGTAGCGGACTAGCGGCGAACACCGGGGAGCTGTTTTTT
>.|.|TRBJ1-6|TRBV25-1
CASSVYAQNSPLHF
TGTGCCAGCAGTGTGTATGCGCAGAATTCACCCCTCCACTTT
>.|.|TRBJ2-2|TRBV19
CASSTGTGELFF
TGTGCCAGTAGTACAGGTACCGGGGAGCTGTTTTTT
>.|.|TRBJ1-4|TRBV30
CAWKGTAANEKLFF
TGTGCCTGGAAAGGGACTGCAGCTAATGAAAAACTGTTTTTT
>.|.|TRBJ1-6|TRBV7-9
CATARQGSPLHF
TGTGCCACCGCCCGGCAGGGCTCACCCCTCCACTTT
>few|TRBD2|TRBJ2-2|TRBV4-3
CASSQDRTSGTGELFF
TGCGCCAGCAGCCAAGATCGCACTAGCGGGACCGGGGAGCTGTTTTTT
>.|.|TRBJ2-7|TRBV11-2
CASSSSSRGFEQYF
TGTGCCAGCAGCTCCTCCTCGCGAGGCTTCGAGCAGTACTTC
>.|TRBD2|TRBJ2-1|TRBV28
CASSRAPFTSGNYNEQFF
TGTGCCAGCAGCCGAGCCCCTTTTACTAGCGGGAATTACAATGAGCAGTTCTTC
>.|TRBD1|TRBJ2-7|TRBV30
CAIRGQGAYEQYF
TGTGCCATTAGGGGGCAGGGGGCTTACGAGCAGTACTTC
>.|.|TRBJ2-2|TRBV19
CASSILETSTGELFF
TGTGCCAGTAGTATATTGGAGACATCCACCGGGGAGCTGTTTTTT
>.|.|TRBJ2-2|TRBV29-1
CSALRDYTGELFF
TGCAGCGCCCTCAGGGATTACACCGGGGAGCTGTTTTTT
>few|.|TRBJ2-3|TRBV24-1
CATSDLQLGGRTDTQYF
TGTGCCACCAGTGATTTGCAGTTGGGGGGTAGGACAGATACGCAGTATTTT
>.|.|TRBJ2-3|TRBV7-6
CASSPRLSTDTQYF
TGTGCCAGCAGCCCCCGACTTAGCACAGATACGCAGTATTTT
>.|.|TRBJ1-1|TRBV7-3
CASSLTPPAEAFF
TGTGCCAGCAGCTTAACCCCTCCGGCTGAAGCTTTCTTT
>.|.|TRBJ1-1|TRBV20-1
CSARVLPEAFF
TGCAGTGCTAGAGTTCTTCCTGAAGCTTTCTTT
>few|.|TRBJ1-6|TRBV11-2
CASSLGPSEPLHF
TGTGCCAGCAGCTTAGGCCCCTCGGAACCCCTCCACTTT
>once|TRBD1|TRBJ1-4|TRBV24-1
CATSAGGTGLEKLFF
TGTGCCACCAGTGCCGGAGGGACAGGTCTTGAAAAACTGTTTTTT
>once|.|TRBJ2-5|TRBV29-1
CSSKGRGYQETQYF
TGCAGCTCCAAGGGACGGGGATACCAAGAGACCCAGTACTTC
>.|.|TRBJ1-2|TRBV6-1
CASSERGELGYGYTF
TGTGCCAGCAGTGAAAGAGGGGAACTTGGCTATGGCTACACCTTC
>.|.|TRBJ2-2|TRBV12-5
CASERGRGNANTGELFF
TGTGCTAGTGAACGGGGCAGGGGTAACGCGAACACCGGGGAGCTGTTTTTT
>.|TRBD2|TRBJ2-1|TRBV28
CASSLVASGNNEQFF
TGTGCCAGCAGCCTTGTAGCTAGCGGAAACAATGAGCAGTTCTTC
>.|.|TRBJ2-2|TRBV28
CASSPGPNTGELFF
TGTGCCAGCAGTCCTGGACCTAACACCGGGGAGCTGTTTTTT
>.|.|TRBJ2-2|TRBV6-5
CASSSQTGGELFF
TGTGCCAGCAGTTCCCAGACTGGCGGGGAGCTGTTTTTT
>.|.|TRBJ2-5|TRBV6-6
CASNRGGETQYF
TGTGCCAGCAACAGAGGGGGGGAGACCCAGTACTTC
>.|.|TRBJ1-2|TRBV6-2/TRBV6-3
CASSYVAYGYTF
TGTGCCAGCAGTTATGTGGCCTATGGCTACACCTTC
>.|.|TRBJ1-2|TRBV28
CASSSGDGGRIYGYTF
TGTGCCAGCAGTTCGGGTGACGGGGGGCGTATCTATGGCTACACCTTC
>once|TRBD2|TRBJ2-1|TRBV6-5
CASSPRLDGGEQFF
TGTGCCAGCAGTCCTCGCCTCGACGGGGGGGAGCAGTTCTTC
>.|.|TRBJ2-5|TRBV21-1
CASSSGRGRETQYF
TGTGCCAGCAGCAGCGGTCGGGGGCGGGAGACCCAGTACTTC
>few|TRBD1|TRBJ1-2|TRBV7-9
CASSPRQGEYGYTF
TGTGCCAGCAGCCCCCGACAGGGGGAATATGGCTACACCTTC
>.|.|TRBJ2-5|TRBV7-2
CASSLEGRGRRRQETQYF
TGTGCCAGCAGCTTAGAGGGTCGGGGACGGAGGCGCCAAGAGACCCAGTACTTC
>.|TRBD2|TRBJ2-1|TRBV19
CASSIDLAGYYNEQFF
TGTGCCAGTAGTATAGATCTAGCGGGGTACTACAATGAGCAGTTCTTC
>many|.|TRBJ1-1|TRBV27
CASSLSGDTEAFF
TGTGCCAGCAGTTTGTCAGGGGACACTGAAGCTTTCTTT
>.|.|TRBJ1-5|TRBV28
CASSFWGVLNTNQPQHF
TGTGCCAGCAGTTTTTGGGGTGTTCTGAACACTAATCAGCCCCAGCATTTT
>few|.|TRBJ1-2|TRBV19
CASSIDRKGYGYTF
TGTGCCAGTAGTATAGATCGGAAAGGTTATGGCTACACCTTC
>.|TRBD1|TRBJ1-4|TRBV30
CAWSFSTGVNEKLFF
TGTGCCTGGAGTTTCTCGACAGGGGTGAATGAAAAACTGTTTTTT
>.|.|TRBJ2-5|TRBV19
CASHAGTQETQYF
TGTGCCAGTCACGCGGGTACGCAAGAGACCCAGTACTTC
>.|.|TRBJ1-2|TRBV20-1
CRSSGVGYTF
TGCAGATCCTCAGGGGTTGGCTACACCTTC
>.|.|TRBJ1-2|TRBV28
CASTRTSYGYTF
TGTGCCAGCACCCGGACAAGCTATGGCTACACCTTC
>.|TRBD2|TRBJ2-7|TRBV25-1
CASSDGTSGRIWGEQYF
TGTGCCAGCAGTGACGGGACTAGCGGGAGGATTTGGGGCGAGCAGTACTTC
>.|.|TRBJ2-7|TRBV6-5
CASSPYRAGNYEQYF
TGTGCCAGCAGTCCTTACAGGGCCGGGAACTACGAGCAGTACTTC
>.|.|TRBJ1-6|TRBV2
CASSIGSPLHF
TGTGCCAGCAGTATCGGCTCACCCCTCCACTTT
>.|.|TRBJ1-5|TRBV6-5
CASSHQGRDQPQHF
TGTGCCAGCAGTCATCAGGGAAGGGATCAGCCCCAGCATTTT
>.|.|TRBJ1-3|TRBV12-3/TRBV12-4
CATVASGNTIYF
TGTGCCACCGTAGCGTCTGGAAACACCATATATTTT